There are a few counts of the clone carrying this TCR beta chain. PCR amplification relied on 60 Vbeta primers (plus 13 Jbeta primers). The protocol was immunoSEQ multiplex PCR, while the TCRdb copy is restricted to in-frame clones and leaves out a portion. Of over 40,000 clones in the sample, approximately 65% were seen once. The sample comes from a study of cytomegalovirus exposure and HLA in healthy donors. Trimming shortened V by 0 bases and J by 4 bases, and 13 bases separated the two germline ends. This CDR3 has 15 residues. From germline, CDR1 is SGDLS and CDR2 YYNGEE. This chain uses TRBV9 with TRBJ1-1, with a possible D match to TRBD1 (5 bases). The receptor comes from a man under 40 in good health and CMV-seronegative. The sequencing sample was made of PBMCs. CDR3 residues: CASSVVSGGGTEAFF. The CDR3 coding sequence is TGTGCCAGCAGCGTAGTTTCTGGGGGAGGCACTGAAGCTTTCTTT.